This TCR beta chain was sequenced during a study of OX40 agonist ivuxolimab in advanced cancers. In the study overall: Of mixed ages from about 23 to 85 and averaging about 56 years, the group was about 86% male.

Profiling relied on immunoSEQ multiplex PCR, and the TCRdb table lists in-frame clones only, not all of them. Of 70,000 to 95,000 clones listed, 88% are singletons. The TCR originated in an adult with an advanced solid tumor such as melanoma, head and neck, liver or kidney cancer. This sample comprised CD4+ or CD8+ T cells sorted from blood, obtained in a trial of the OX40 agonist ivuxolimab.

This CDR3 is CASSLQGRYEQYF. DNA of the CDR3: TGTGCCAGCAGTTTGCAGGGGAGGTACGAGCAGTACTTC. The gene calls are TRBV6-1 and TRBJ2-7; D is tentatively TRBD1 or TRBD2 (6 bases each). Germline V gene sequence: CDR1 MNHNS, CDR2 SASEGT. The length of the CDR3 is 13 residues. Trimming removed 5 bases from V and 4 bases from J, with 12 bases in between.